This TCR beta chain comes out of a study of CD8+ T cells in alopecia areata. For the study at large: The duration of tofacitinib was 6 to 18 months, with 6 months off drug afterward. Findings of the study overall: In scalp samples, resident alphabeta T cells of normal skin are also sequenced. Affected scalp, especially in alopecia totalis/universalis, had a higher clonality than normal scalp did.

J was trimmed by 2 bases and V by 7 bases; bases with no gene match: 1. The CDR3 spans 11 residues. Germline CDR1 and CDR2: SQVTM and ANQGSEA. This clone was counted once. The antigen remains undetermined. Following RNA extraction, reverse transcription yielded cDNA that acted as the sequencing template. Using immunoSEQ multiplex PCR, the repertoire was profiled, and TCRdb retains in-frame clones only, with some absent. The sample lists hundreds of thousands of clones, less than 80% seen once, with 1% to 1.5% in the top ten. The TCR comes from a human donor with alopecia areata. The specimen comprised CD4+ T cells sorted from blood, sampled at week 0. V and J are TRBV29-1 and TRBJ1-2; 7 nucleotides match TRBD1. The CDR3: CSATGNYGYTF. For the CDR3, the DNA is TGCAGCGCGACAGGGAACTATGGCTACACCTTC.